Listed below are T cell receptor beta chains from one sample, sequenced in a study of cytomegalovirus exposure and HLA in healthy donors. Here immunoSEQ multiplex PCR was the method, and the copy in TCRdb shows in-frame clones only, minus some. The table has approximately 150,000 clones, 84% seen once. Sequencing input: PBMCs. These receptors all stem from a man aged 30 to 39 in good health and CMV-seropositive. Each CDR3 is given with its conserved first and last residue. Fields, in order: J gene, clone size, D gene, V gene, CDR3 DNA, CDR3 protein. The D gene is left open where the match is weak. Clone size appears in some rows only: once, few, many, or a class for an expanded clone.

>TRBJ1-1|.|.|TRBV29-1
TGCAGCGTGACAGGCCAGGGTACTGAAGCTTTCTTT
CSVTGQGTEAFF
>TRBJ2-1|.|.|TRBV9
TGTGCCAGCAGCGTAGCGGGGAATGGTGATGAGCAGTTCTTC
CASSVAGNGDEQFF
>TRBJ2-2|.|.|TRBV5-5
TGTGCCAGCAGCTTTAGCGGTTACAACACCGGGGAGCTGTTTTTT
CASSFSGYNTGELFF
>TRBJ2-7|.|.|TRBV25-1
TGTGCCAGCAGTGAGTCAGCAGGGATAATCCACGAGCAGTACTTC
CASSESAGIIHEQYF
>TRBJ1-2|.|TRBD1|TRBV7-2
TGTGCCAGCAGCTCCAGCGCCGGGACAGGGGGAGGCTACACCTTC
CASSSSAGTGGGYTF
>TRBJ2-1|once|.|TRBV7-2
TGTGCCAGCAGCTTAGTGTCTAGCTCCTACAATGAGCAGTTCTTC
CASSLVSSSYNEQFF
>TRBJ2-7|once|TRBD1|TRBV10-3
TGTGCCATCAGATGGGACAGGGGGACCTCCTACGAGCAGTACTTC
CAIRWDRGTSYEQYF
>TRBJ2-7|.|.|TRBV1
TGCACCAGCTCCCGGGGGGGGTCCCTCTACGAGCAGTACTTC
CTSSRGGSLYEQYF
>TRBJ2-3|.|.|TRBV29-1
TGCAGCGTTGAACGGGAGTTGCCGTATTTT
CSVERELPYF
>TRBJ1-1|.|.|TRBV9
TGTGCCAGCAGCGTAGGGACAGCCGCGAGTTTGGCGACTGAAGCTTTCTTT
CASSVGTAASLATEAFF
>TRBJ1-1|.|.|TRBV5-1
TGCGCCAGCAGCTTGACGAGGGACACTTCTCCTCTTGAAGCTTTCTTT
CASSLTRDTSPLEAFF
>TRBJ1-5|.|.|TRBV12-2
TGTGCAAGTCGCTTGAGACTCAGGGGCGATCAGCCCCAGCATTTT
CASRLRLRGDQPQHF
>TRBJ1-1|many|TRBD1|TRBV29-1
TGCAGCGCCAGTGACAGGGGGCGCGACACTGAAGCTTTCTTT
CSASDRGRDTEAFF
>TRBJ1-1|.|TRBD1|TRBV7-9
TGTGCCAGCAGCCCTCAGGGGGCGCGGACTGAAGCTTTCTTT
CASSPQGARTEAFF
>TRBJ1-1|.|.|TRBV6-6
TGTGCCAGCAGTTACTCCGGGGACTGGGACACTGAAGCTTTCTTT
CASSYSGDWDTEAFF
>TRBJ1-4|.|.|TRBV11-2
TGTGCCAGCAGCTCATGGGCAGGGAATGAAAAACTGTTTTTT
CASSSWAGNEKLFF